This TCR beta chain was sequenced in a study of T cell repertoires in cytomegalovirus infection. Study in general: Carrying CMV and the relevant HLA type showed in public TCR beta signatures.

MiXCR was run by TCRdb on the reads, yielding one entry per CDR3 protein. The table lists 250,000 to 300,000 distinct CDR3 sequences, about 17% of them singletons. CDR3 length: 13 residues. V was trimmed by 2 bases and J by 4 bases, leaving 9 bases between them. CDR1 is MGHDK, CDR2 SYGVNS, per germline. The V call is TRBV25-1, the J call TRBJ2-7; D is uncertain. The source of this sequence is a human donor in good health (CMV status not recorded). Some clones in this sample may be carry-over from other donors' samples. What was sequenced was CD8+ T cells from PBMCs. CDR3 nucleotides: TGTGCCAGCAGTGAAGGGAATCTTTACGAGCAGTACTTC. Protein sequence: CASSEGNLYEQYF.